The present T cell receptor beta chain was sequenced within a study of blood T cell repertoires in COVID-19. The germline gives CDR1 SQVTM, CDR2 ANQGSEA. After removal of 5 bases from V and 0 bases from J, the junction contained 1 base not matched to a gene. The CDR3 runs to 12 residues. Produced via immunoSEQ multiplex PCR; TCRdb's table is partial and in-frame only. This sample has some 320,000 clones, with 80% to 90% found just once. The TCR sequence derives from a woman aged 50 to 60 who had recovered from COVID-19. The V call is TRBV29-1, the J call TRBJ2-7, with TRBD1 identical over 7 bases. The source material was peripheral blood. For the CDR3, the DNA is TGCAGCGTTTGGACAGGCTCCTACGAGCAGTACTTC. This codes for CSVWTGSYEQYF.